This TCR beta chain was sequenced for a study of radiation and T cells in renal cell carcinoma. General observations from the study: In blood, top tumor clones expanded by 2 weeks, shrinking by 4.

Specified time point: baseline pretreatment blood. Treatment here: 15 Gy SBRT to primary tumor, nephrectomy 4 weeks later. Clear cell pathology was present in this patient's renal cell carcinoma. The germline CDR1 and CDR2 sequences are SGHRS and YFSETQ. Trimming removed 0 bases at V and 1 base at J, with 12 bases between. There are 16 residues in the CDR3. In regard to this clone: The antigen remains unidentified.

Method: immunoSEQ multiplex PCR; TCRdb's copy keeps in-frame clones and lacks some. The sample yields about 91,000 clones, 82% seen once. This chain connects TRBV5-1 to TRBJ2-3, with D tentatively TRBD2 (5 bases). The sample was blood, taken from a patient whose treatment included radiotherapy and nephrectomy. This clonotype was sampled from a man in his sixties with renal cell carcinoma. CDR3 loop: CASSLEGRAGTDTQYF. CDR3 bases: TGCGCCAGCAGCTTGGAAGGGAGAGCTGGCACAGATACGCAGTATTTT.